This entry concerns a single T cell receptor (beta chain). Assay used: immunoSEQ multiplex PCR; TCRdb lists only in-frame clones, some missing. This table has 65,000 to 70,000 clones, roughly 73% appearing once. Germline V gene lookup returns CDR1 MNHEY and CDR2 SVGEGT. This CDR3 spans 14 amino acids. The ends were cut back, 5 bases at V and 3 bases at J, with 11 bases in the middle. The sample belongs to a study of blood T cell repertoires in COVID-19. Study-wide background: T cells, B-cell-depleted T cells, or PBMCs provided the cDNA or gDNA that served as material.

The receptor's source is a human donor in a cohort sampled during active COVID-19. The specimen was peripheral blood. V is TRBV6-2 or TRBV6-3 and J is TRBJ1-5, with D possibly TRBD1 on 5 matching bases. The CDR3 sequence is CASSLAGINQPQHF. The CDR3 DNA is TGTGCCAGCAGTCTGGCAGGGATCAATCAGCCCCAGCATTTT.